These 3 T cell receptor beta chains came from one sample sequenced in a study of blood T cell repertoires in COVID-19. The assay was immunoSEQ multiplex PCR, and TCRdb's table has in-frame clones only and misses some. The sample consists of about 55,000 clones, approximately 85% of them appearing once. The specimen sequenced was peripheral blood. The receptor set was obtained from a human donor in a cohort sampled during active COVID-19.

The chain uses TRBV5-1 and TRBJ1-5; 8 nucleotides align to TRBD1. The CDR3 has 14 amino acids. V lost 4 bases and J lost 7; bases outside the gene matches: 7. Germline CDR1 SGHRS, CDR2 YFSETQ. Written as DNA, the CDR3 is TGCGCCAGCAGCCCCGGACAGGGTGAGCAGCCCCAGCATTTT. Its translation is CASSPGQGEQPQHF.

V and J are TRBV5-4 and TRBJ2-5; D not resolved. Between the trimmed V and J ends, which lost 1 base and 5 bases, there was a span of 6 bases. Germline-derived CDR1 and CDR2 are SGHNT and YYREEE (reference sequence). There are 12 residues in the CDR3. The CDR3 DNA reads TGTGCCAGCAGCTTGTACGGGGAGACCCAGTACTTC. It translates to CASSLYGETQYF.

This sequence joins TRBV7-2 and TRBJ2-5; tentatively, D is TRBD1 (5 bases). Germline CDR1 reads SGHTA; CDR2 reads FQGNSA. Trimming took off 8 bases at V and 2 bases at J, with 9 bases between the two ends. The CDR3 is 12 residues long. The CDR3 DNA reads as TGTGCCAGCCGACAGTTACAAGAGACCCAGTACTTC. Translating it yields CASRQLQETQYF. The whole variable domain, filled in from reference TRBV7-2 and TRBJ2-5, reads GAGVSQSPSNKVTEKGKDVELRCDPISGHTALYWYRQSLGQGLEFLIYFQGNSAPDKSGLPSDRFSAERTGGSVSTLTIQRTQQEDSAVYLCASRQLQETQYFGPGTRLLVL.